The rows below give T cell receptor beta chains drawn from one sample of a study of beta chain features in type 1 diabetes. Here immunoSEQ multiplex PCR was the method, and the copy in TCRdb shows in-frame clones only, minus some. This table has roughly 340,000 clones, roughly 13% appearing once. What was sequenced was naive CD4+ T cells from blood. The receptors derive from a woman under 30 with type 1 diabetes. Both conserved end residues are part of each CDR3. A D gene is named only where the DNA matches it firmly. Clone size appears in some rows only: once, few, many, or a class for an expanded clone.

cdr3_aa: CASSPRTGVQPQHF; cdr3_nt: TGTGCCAGCAGCCCGCGGACAGGGGTTCAGCCCCAGCATTTT; clone_size: NA; j_call: TRBJ1-5; v_call: TRBV7-6; d_call: TRBD1; cdr3_length: 14
cdr3_aa: CASSPLASGKLDEQFF; cdr3_nt: TGTGCCAGCAGTCCGCTCGCTAGCGGGAAGTTAGATGAGCAGTTCTTC; clone_size: few; j_call: TRBJ2-1; v_call: TRBV27; d_call: TRBD2; cdr3_length: 16
cdr3_aa: CASSSTNRALHQFF; cdr3_nt: TGTGCCAGCAGCTCTACCAACAGGGCCCTACATCAGTTCTTC; clone_size: NA; j_call: TRBJ2-1; v_call: TRBV11-2; d_call: NA; cdr3_length: 14
cdr3_aa: CASSYSGGTGVETQYF; cdr3_nt: TGTGCCAGCAGTTACTCGGGTGGGACAGGGGTAGAGACCCAGTACTTC; clone_size: NA; j_call: TRBJ2-5; v_call: TRBV6-5; d_call: TRBD1; cdr3_length: 16
cdr3_aa: CASSERLAGGGETQYF; cdr3_nt: TGTGCCAGCAGTGAAAGGTTAGCGGGAGGTGGAGAGACCCAGTACTTC; clone_size: NA; j_call: TRBJ2-5; v_call: TRBV6-1; d_call: TRBD2; cdr3_length: 16
cdr3_aa: CASSLPTGTGFSEQFF; cdr3_nt: TGCGCCAGCAGCTTGCCGACCGGGACAGGGTTTAGTGAGCAGTTCTTC; clone_size: NA; j_call: TRBJ2-1; v_call: TRBV5-1; d_call: TRBD1; cdr3_length: 16
cdr3_aa: CASSELISEQYF; cdr3_nt: TGTGCCAGCAGTGAACTGATCTCCGAGCAGTACTTC; clone_size: few; j_call: TRBJ2-7; v_call: TRBV6-5; d_call: NA; cdr3_length: 12
cdr3_aa: CASRQGTNTEAFF; cdr3_nt: TGTGCCAGCAGACAGGGGACTAACACTGAAGCTTTCTTT; clone_size: NA; j_call: TRBJ1-1; v_call: TRBV11-3; d_call: TRBD1; cdr3_length: 13
cdr3_aa: CASSLAAGSYNEQFF; cdr3_nt: TGTGCCAGCAGCTTAGCGGCAGGGTCCTACAATGAGCAGTTCTTC; clone_size: few; j_call: TRBJ2-1; v_call: TRBV7-6; d_call: NA; cdr3_length: 15
cdr3_aa: CASGLLQGIGEQFF; cdr3_nt: TGTGCCAGCGGGCTCTTACAGGGTATCGGTGAGCAGTTCTTC; clone_size: few; j_call: TRBJ2-1; v_call: TRBV18; d_call: NA; cdr3_length: 14
cdr3_aa: CAWSVAGISNQPQHF; cdr3_nt: TGTGCCTGGAGTGTAGCAGGAATAAGCAATCAGCCCCAGCATTTT; clone_size: few; j_call: TRBJ1-5; v_call: TRBV30; d_call: NA; cdr3_length: 15
cdr3_aa: CASSPGDREHEQFF; cdr3_nt: TGTGCCAGCAGCCCCGGGGACAGGGAACATGAGCAGTTCTTC; clone_size: few; j_call: TRBJ2-1; v_call: TRBV7-2; d_call: TRBD1; cdr3_length: 14
cdr3_aa: CASSQEGVTDTQYF; cdr3_nt: TGTGCCAGCAGCCAAGAAGGAGTCACGGATACGCAGTATTTT; clone_size: NA; j_call: TRBJ2-3; v_call: TRBV4-2; d_call: NA; cdr3_length: 14
cdr3_aa: CASSPGQGYGYTF; cdr3_nt: TGTGCCAGCAGTCCCGGACAGGGCTATGGCTACACCTTC; clone_size: NA; j_call: TRBJ1-2; v_call: TRBV28; d_call: TRBD1; cdr3_length: 13
cdr3_aa: CASSPGTGVGNEQFF; cdr3_nt: TGCGCCAGCAGCCCCGGGACAGGGGTCGGCAATGAGCAGTTCTTC; clone_size: NA; j_call: TRBJ2-1; v_call: TRBV5-1; d_call: TRBD1; cdr3_length: 15
cdr3_aa: CASSLGSANSGWQFF; cdr3_nt: TGTGCCAGCAGTTTAGGTTCGGCGAATTCAGGTTGGCAGTTCTTC; clone_size: NA; j_call: TRBJ2-1; v_call: TRBV28; d_call: NA; cdr3_length: 15
cdr3_aa: CASSGTSGNNEQFF; cdr3_nt: TGTGCCAGCAGCGGGACTAGCGGGAACAATGAGCAGTTCTTC; clone_size: NA; j_call: TRBJ2-1; v_call: TRBV9; d_call: TRBD2; cdr3_length: 14
cdr3_aa: CASSPPKGLDSYNEQFF; cdr3_nt: TGTGCCAGCAGCCCCCCTAAGGGGCTAGACTCCTACAATGAGCAGTTCTTC; clone_size: NA; j_call: TRBJ2-1; v_call: TRBV5-4; d_call: NA; cdr3_length: 17
cdr3_aa: CASSFGGSSGVHEQFF; cdr3_nt: TGTGCCAGCAGCTTCGGAGGTAGTAGCGGGGTTCATGAGCAGTTCTTC; clone_size: NA; j_call: TRBJ2-1; v_call: TRBV11-1; d_call: TRBD2; cdr3_length: 16
cdr3_aa: CASSDTAASSYNEQFF; cdr3_nt: TGCGCCAGCAGTGATACAGCCGCATCCTCCTACAATGAGCAGTTCTTC; clone_size: NA; j_call: TRBJ2-1; v_call: TRBV10-2; d_call: NA; cdr3_length: 16
cdr3_aa: CASSLEREQIQETQYF; cdr3_nt: TGTGCCAGCAGCTTGGAACGGGAACAGATTCAAGAGACCCAGTACTTC; clone_size: NA; j_call: TRBJ2-5; v_call: TRBV5-6; d_call: NA; cdr3_length: 16
cdr3_aa: CASSPLTGVTEAFF; cdr3_nt: TGTGCCAGCAGCCCCCTCACGGGGGTCACTGAAGCTTTCTTT; clone_size: NA; j_call: TRBJ1-1; v_call: TRBV14; d_call: NA; cdr3_length: 14
cdr3_aa: CASSRPSGSYNEQFF; cdr3_nt: TGTGCCAGCAGCCGGCCTAGCGGGAGTTACAATGAGCAGTTCTTC; clone_size: few; j_call: TRBJ2-1; v_call: TRBV7-2; d_call: TRBD2; cdr3_length: 15
cdr3_aa: CASRRGTSETQYF; cdr3_nt: TGTGCCAGCAGGAGGGGGACGTCGGAGACCCAGTACTTC; clone_size: NA; j_call: TRBJ2-5; v_call: TRBV27; d_call: NA; cdr3_length: 13
cdr3_aa: CASSELAGAYNEQFF; cdr3_nt: TGTGCCAGCAGCGAACTAGCGGGAGCCTACAATGAGCAGTTCTTC; clone_size: few; j_call: TRBJ2-1; v_call: TRBV9; d_call: TRBD2; cdr3_length: 15
cdr3_aa: CASSQVGFRVMETQYF; cdr3_nt: TGCGCCAGCAGCCAAGTAGGTTTCAGGGTCATGGAGACCCAGTACTTC; clone_size: NA; j_call: TRBJ2-5; v_call: TRBV4-1; d_call: NA; cdr3_length: 16
cdr3_aa: CASNKERGTYEQYF; cdr3_nt: TGCGCCAGCAACAAAGAACGGGGTACCTACGAGCAGTACTTC; clone_size: few; j_call: TRBJ2-7; v_call: TRBV5-1; d_call: NA; cdr3_length: 14
cdr3_aa: CSVLLSGRAPEQFF; cdr3_nt: TGCAGCGTCCTCCTGAGCGGGAGGGCCCCTGAGCAGTTCTTC; clone_size: NA; j_call: TRBJ2-1; v_call: TRBV29-1; d_call: TRBD2; cdr3_length: 14
cdr3_aa: CAWRLAGGPYNEQFF; cdr3_nt: TGTGCCTGGAGGCTAGCGGGAGGGCCCTACAATGAGCAGTTCTTC; clone_size: NA; j_call: TRBJ2-1; v_call: TRBV30; d_call: TRBD2; cdr3_length: 15
cdr3_aa: CASRKGLAGTNEQFF; cdr3_nt: TGTGCCAGTAGGAAGGGACTAGCGGGGACCAATGAGCAGTTCTTC; clone_size: NA; j_call: TRBJ2-1; v_call: TRBV19; d_call: TRBD2; cdr3_length: 15
cdr3_aa: CASRRRGTDTQYF; cdr3_nt: TGTGCCAGCCGGAGGAGGGGCACAGATACGCAGTATTTT; clone_size: NA; j_call: TRBJ2-3; v_call: TRBV6-5; d_call: NA; cdr3_length: 13
cdr3_aa: CASSVVGDTYNEQFF; cdr3_nt: TGTGCCAGCAGCGTAGTTGGGGACACTTACAATGAGCAGTTCTTC; clone_size: few; j_call: TRBJ2-1; v_call: TRBV9; d_call: NA; cdr3_length: 15
cdr3_aa: CASRYDGRGSNQPQHF; cdr3_nt: TGTGCCAGCAGATACGATGGCAGGGGCAGCAATCAGCCCCAGCATTTT; clone_size: few; j_call: TRBJ1-5; v_call: TRBV27; d_call: NA; cdr3_length: 16
cdr3_aa: CASSLALGTGGGEAFF; cdr3_nt: TGTGCCAGCAGTCTAGCGCTCGGCACAGGGGGAGGTGAAGCTTTCTTT; clone_size: NA; j_call: TRBJ1-1; v_call: TRBV11-2; d_call: TRBD1; cdr3_length: 16
cdr3_aa: CASSFSAGGWNEQYF; cdr3_nt: TGTGCCAGCAGCTTCTCAGCGGGAGGTTGGAACGAGCAGTACTTC; clone_size: NA; j_call: TRBJ2-7; v_call: TRBV7-2; d_call: TRBD2; cdr3_length: 15
cdr3_aa: CASSYSGSLPYGYTF; cdr3_nt: TGTGCCAGCAGTTACTCGGGCAGCCTCCCCTATGGCTACACCTTC; clone_size: few; j_call: TRBJ1-2; v_call: TRBV6-5; d_call: NA; cdr3_length: 15
cdr3_aa: CASSQGWGQTGGADTQYF; cdr3_nt: TGCGCCAGCAGCCAAGGATGGGGCCAGACAGGGGGCGCAGATACGCAGTATTTT; clone_size: few; j_call: TRBJ2-3; v_call: TRBV4-1; d_call: TRBD1; cdr3_length: 18
cdr3_aa: CSVERETEAFF; cdr3_nt: TGCAGCGTTGAGAGGGAAACTGAAGCTTTCTTT; clone_size: NA; j_call: TRBJ1-1; v_call: TRBV29-1; d_call: NA; cdr3_length: 11
cdr3_aa: CASSLEAGPQETQYF; cdr3_nt: TGTGCCAGCAGCTTAGAAGCGGGGCCACAAGAGACCCAGTACTTC; clone_size: few; j_call: TRBJ2-5; v_call: TRBV7-2; d_call: TRBD2; cdr3_length: 15
cdr3_aa: CASSLSGVYNEQFF; cdr3_nt: TGCGCCAGCAGTTTGTCGGGAGTCTACAATGAGCAGTTCTTC; clone_size: few; j_call: TRBJ2-1; v_call: TRBV5-1; d_call: NA; cdr3_length: 14
cdr3_aa: CASSLDRYTEAFF; cdr3_nt: TGTGCCAGCAGTTTGGACAGGTACACTGAAGCTTTCTTT; clone_size: few; j_call: TRBJ1-1; v_call: TRBV27; d_call: TRBD1; cdr3_length: 13
cdr3_aa: CSTPGRGTSVVWEQFF; cdr3_nt: TGCAGCACACCCGGACGAGGGACTAGCGTCGTTTGGGAGCAGTTCTTC; clone_size: few; j_call: TRBJ2-1; v_call: TRBV29-1; d_call: TRBD2; cdr3_length: 16
cdr3_aa: CSVELLGTGVNTEAFF; cdr3_nt: TGCAGCGTTGAACTTTTGGGGACAGGGGTGAACACTGAAGCTTTCTTT; clone_size: NA; j_call: TRBJ1-1; v_call: TRBV29-1; d_call: TRBD1; cdr3_length: 16
cdr3_aa: CSVIALAGVGSYNEQFF; cdr3_nt: TGCAGCGTCATCGCCCTAGCGGGAGTGGGCTCCTACAATGAGCAGTTCTTC; clone_size: NA; j_call: TRBJ2-1; v_call: TRBV29-1; d_call: TRBD2; cdr3_length: 17
cdr3_aa: CASSLVSGRRNEQFF; cdr3_nt: TGCGCCAGCAGCTTGGTTAGCGGGAGGCGGAATGAGCAGTTCTTC; clone_size: NA; j_call: TRBJ2-1; v_call: TRBV5-1; d_call: TRBD2; cdr3_length: 15
cdr3_aa: CASSLVRGQGDQPQHF; cdr3_nt: TGTGCCAGCAGCTTAGTAAGGGGACAGGGCGATCAGCCCCAGCATTTT; clone_size: NA; j_call: TRBJ1-5; v_call: TRBV7-8; d_call: TRBD1; cdr3_length: 16
cdr3_aa: CAISGGTGIYTF; cdr3_nt: TGTGCCATCAGTGGTGGGACAGGAATATACACCTTC; clone_size: few; j_call: TRBJ1-2; v_call: TRBV10-3; d_call: TRBD1; cdr3_length: 12
cdr3_aa: CASSFSVQGEAFF; cdr3_nt: TGTGCCAGCAGCTTTTCGGTCCAGGGGGAAGCTTTCTTT; clone_size: NA; j_call: TRBJ1-1; v_call: TRBV7-9; d_call: NA; cdr3_length: 13
cdr3_aa: CSVRAGGRRTEAFF; cdr3_nt: TGCAGCGTCCGAGCAGGGGGAAGACGCACTGAAGCTTTCTTT; clone_size: few; j_call: TRBJ1-1; v_call: TRBV29-1; d_call: TRBD1; cdr3_length: 14
cdr3_aa: CASSQAPDPTGNEQFF; cdr3_nt: TGCGCCAGCAGCCAAGCCCCTGACCCGACGGGGAATGAGCAGTTCTTC; clone_size: few; j_call: TRBJ2-1; v_call: TRBV4-1; d_call: NA; cdr3_length: 16
cdr3_aa: CATEASGDTQYF; cdr3_nt: TGTGCCACCGAAGCGAGTGGAGATACGCAGTATTTT; clone_size: once; j_call: TRBJ2-3; v_call: TRBV15; d_call: NA; cdr3_length: 12
cdr3_aa: CASSPHSRGTNNEQFF; cdr3_nt: TGTGCCAGCAGCCCTCACTCCCGAGGGACAAACAATGAGCAGTTCTTC; clone_size: NA; j_call: TRBJ2-1; v_call: TRBV9; d_call: NA; cdr3_length: 16
cdr3_aa: CASSFSGISPYEQYF; cdr3_nt: TGTGCCAGCAGCTTTAGCGGGATATCCCCCTACGAGCAGTACTTC; clone_size: few; j_call: TRBJ2-7; v_call: TRBV9; d_call: TRBD2; cdr3_length: 15
cdr3_aa: CASSPNDRMGQETQYF; cdr3_nt: TGTGCCAGCTCACCCAACGACAGGATGGGTCAAGAGACCCAGTACTTC; clone_size: few; j_call: TRBJ2-5; v_call: TRBV18; d_call: NA; cdr3_length: 16
cdr3_aa: CASSSRQRGNTEAFF; cdr3_nt: TGCGCCAGCAGCTCCAGACAGCGCGGGAACACTGAAGCTTTCTTT; clone_size: few; j_call: TRBJ1-1; v_call: TRBV5-1; d_call: NA; cdr3_length: 15
cdr3_aa: CASSLQGSYGYTF; cdr3_nt: TGTGCCAGCAGTCTACAGGGTAGCTATGGCTACACCTTC; clone_size: few; j_call: TRBJ1-2; v_call: TRBV7-2; d_call: NA; cdr3_length: 13
cdr3_aa: CASSRGEEANVLTF; cdr3_nt: TGCGCCAGCTCCCGCGGCGAAGAGGCCAACGTCCTGACTTTC; clone_size: NA; j_call: TRBJ2-6; v_call: TRBV5-1; d_call: NA; cdr3_length: 14
cdr3_aa: CASSPRLAADTQYF; cdr3_nt: TGTGCCAGCAGCCCTCGACTAGCGGCAGATACGCAGTATTTT; clone_size: NA; j_call: TRBJ2-3; v_call: TRBV9; d_call: TRBD2; cdr3_length: 14